These 18 T cell receptor beta chains share one sample of origin, sequenced in a study of post-analysis software for immune sequencing data. Antigens of these TCRs are unknown. Study findings and constraints: Five TRBV segments, including TRBV5-6, TRBV5-1 and TRBV20-1, were more frequent in patients than controls.

The authors incorporated unique molecular identifiers into the TCR beta cDNA libraries. TCRdb fed the PCR reads into MiXCR, producing one record per CDR3 protein. The sample comprises around 700,000 distinct CDR3 sequences, roughly three fifths of which are singletons, and about 11% rests with the top ten. The sequenced sample was blood. The source of these receptors is a girl aged 2 to 10 with multiple sclerosis.

The gene calls are TRBV2 and TRBJ2-1, with TRBD1 matching 9 bases. V lost 4 bases and J lost 5; bases outside the gene matches: 6. This CDR3 comprises 15 residues. Germline CDR1 SNHLY, CDR2 FYNNEI. The CDR3 region is CASSVGQGIHNEQFF. In nucleotides, the CDR3 is TGTGCCAGCAGTGTCGGACAGGGGATACACAATGAGCAGTTCTTC.

This chain connects TRBV25-1 to TRBJ2-5; 8 bases are shared with TRBD2. CDR1 is MGHDK, CDR2 SYGVNS, per germline. The J segment lost 4 bases and the V segment lost 6 bases, leaving 1 base of the junction unmatched. The CDR3 covers 12 residues. The CDR3 nucleotides read TGTGCCAGCAGCGGGACTAGAGAGACCCAGTACTTC. This translates into CASSGTRETQYF.

The V call is TRBV6-5, the J call TRBJ2-5, with D unclear. V lost 7 bases and J lost 3, with 6 bases in between. The CDR3 runs 11 residues. The germline V gene encodes CDR1 MNHEY and CDR2 SVGAGI. The CDR3 here is CASTQEETQYF. As DNA, the CDR3 is TGTGCCAGCACCCAGGAAGAGACCCAGTACTTC.

The V gene is TRBV11-2, the J gene TRBJ2-3, with 12 bases lining up with TRBD2. Germline V gene sequence: CDR1 SGHAT, CDR2 FQNNGV. V was pared by 3 bases and J by 5 bases, with 6 bases of the junction left unmatched. The CDR3 is 16 amino acids. CDR3 protein: CASSFRLAGVGDTQYF. CDR3 in DNA: TGTGCCAGCAGCTTCCGACTAGCGGGAGTTGGAGATACGCAGTATTTT.

The rearrangement uses TRBV5-1 and TRBJ2-1; 13 nucleotides agree with TRBD2. This CDR3 contains 16 residues. The V gene end was trimmed by 2 bases and the J gene end by 6 bases; junction bases not matched to a gene: 5. CDR1 is SGHRS, CDR2 YFSETQ, per germline. CDR3 in DNA: TGCGCCAGCAGCTTCGGAGGACTAGCGGGGGTCAATGAGCAGTTCTTC. It yields the protein CASSFGGLAGVNEQFF.

This clonotype was counted only a few times. The chain employs TRBV20-1 and TRBJ2-1; possibly TRBD1 for D (6 bases). The DNA matches TRBJ2-7 better at its end, which makes the J call doubtful. In germline, CDR1 is DFQATT, CDR2 SNEGSKA (reference sequence). The CDR3 runs 12 residues. Here the CDR3 DNA reads TGCAGTGCTAGGGCAGGGGCCAATGAGCAGTACTTC. Protein product: CSARAGANEQYF.

The chain has TRBV6-2 or TRBV6-3 and TRBJ2-6; the D gene could be TRBD1 or TRBD2 (5 bases each). Trimming cost V 0 bases and J 18 bases, with 12 bases left between them. The CDR3 is made up of 12 amino acids. Germline values: CDR1 MNHEY, CDR2 SVGEGT. The CDR3 DNA is TGTGCCAGCAGTTACTCGACGGGGCGTCCGACTTTC. Encoded protein: CASSYSTGRPTF.

The chain is built from TRBV11-2 and TRBJ2-5; D gene ambiguous. This CDR3 is built from 16 residues. V was trimmed by 5 bases and J by 1 base, leaving 17 bases between them. Germline lookup yields CDR1 SGHAT and CDR2 FQNNGV. CDR3 loop: CASSLLNRKFQETQYF. CDR3 bases: TGTGCCAGCAGCCTTCTCAATCGGAAGTTCCAAGAGACCCAGTACTTC.

The CDR3 DNA is TGTGCCATCAGTGGGGGGGATCCCTATGGCTACACCTTC. It encodes CAISGGDPYGYTF. The chain combines TRBV10-3 with TRBJ1-2; a possible D gene is TRBD1 (5 bases). This CDR3 region has 13 residues. CDR1 is ENHRY, CDR2 SYGVKD, per germline. Trimming left V 4 bases short and J 4 bases short, with 10 bases between.

This clonotype was counted only a few times. V gene TRBV9 combines with J gene TRBJ1-2; TRBD1 is a possible D gene (6 bases). This CDR3 is built from 12 residues. Germline V lookup: CDR1 SGDLS, CDR2 YYNGEE. Trimming removed 6 bases from V and 4 bases from J, with 10 bases in between. CDR3 in DNA: TGTGCCAGCAAAACAGGGCCCTATGGCTACACCTTC. This sequence encodes CASKTGPYGYTF.

The chain employs TRBV27 and TRBJ2-3; D not certain. CDR3 length: 15 amino acids. Trimming pared 5 bases from V and 5 bases from J, leaving 17 bases between. Per the germline V gene, CDR1 is MNHEY and CDR2 is SMNVEV (reference sequence). The CDR3 region has the DNA TGTGCCAGCAGTCTGAGACCATACCAAGGAGATACGCAGTATTTT. This gives the protein CASSLRPYQGDTQYF.

The gene calls are TRBV7-9 and TRBJ2-7; perhaps TRBD2 as D (5 bases). Germline CDR1 is SEHNR and CDR2 is FQNEAQ (reference sequence). V lost 2 bases and J lost 10, with 24 bases in between. This CDR3 region has 16 residues. CDR3 nucleotides: TGTGCCAGCAGCTTACCGCCCAGAAGCGGACGGGAAACCCAGTACTTC. This encodes CASSLPPRSGRETQYF.

V and J are TRBV15 and TRBJ1-2; no clear D. Looked up from germline, CDR1 is LNHNV and CDR2 is YYDKDF (reference sequence). V lost 5 bases to trimming and J lost 2 bases, with 6 bases between them. The CDR3 totals 12 residues. The CDR3 DNA reads TGTGCCACCAGCGGGCTCAACTATGGCTACACCTTC. Encoded protein: CATSGLNYGYTF.

This chain uses TRBV12-3 or TRBV12-4 with TRBJ2-1, with D perhaps being TRBD1 or TRBD2 (7 bases each). The CDR3 contains 12 residues. The ends were cut back, 3 bases at V and 15 bases at J, with 15 bases in the middle. CDR3: CASSFRQGGPFF. As DNA, the CDR3 is TGTGCCAGCAGTTTTAGACAGGGAGGGCCGTTCTTC.

The V gene is TRBV29-1, the J gene TRBJ1-2; D is uncertain. This CDR3 has 10 amino acids. V was pared by 6 bases and J by 4 bases, with 6 bases between. Germline CDR1 SQVTM, CDR2 ANQGSEA. The CDR3 bases are TGCAGCGTGTTTACCTATGGCTACACCTTC. The encoded protein is CSVFTYGYTF.

This clonotype came up a few times. The chain uses TRBV20-1 and TRBJ2-1; 11 bases match TRBD2. The CDR3 has 18 amino acids. Unmatched junction bases numbered 17, after V lost 6 bases and J lost 4 bases. Germline CDR1 reads DFQATT; CDR2 reads SNEGSKA (reference sequence). The CDR3 is CSAERPLAGAAPYNEQFF. In DNA form, the CDR3 reads TGCAGTGCCGAGCGCCCACTAGCGGGAGCGGCCCCTTACAATGAGCAGTTCTTC.

This clonotype was found a few times. V is TRBV5-6 and J is TRBJ1-2, with D tentatively TRBD1 (5 bases). V gave up 2 bases and J gave up 6 bases, with 11 bases separating them. The CDR3 sequence is 13 residues long. Germline V CDR1 and CDR2: SGHDT, YYEEEE. The CDR3 region has the DNA TGTGCCAGCAGCTTCGGGGGTACCAATGGCTACACCTTC. Translating gives CASSFGGTNGYTF.

The chain couples TRBV6-1 to TRBJ1-2; D not certain. CDR1 and CDR2 from the germline V gene are MNHNS and SASEGT. The ends were cut back, 10 bases at V and 0 bases at J, with 21 bases in the middle. This CDR3 has 16 residues. DNA for the CDR3: TGTGCCATCCTAGCCCCTCGACGGCTAGCTAACTATGGCTACACCTTC. This encodes CAILAPRRLANYGYTF.